The present T cell receptor beta chain was sequenced within a study of cytomegalovirus exposure and HLA in healthy donors. Study-wide results and limits: The tendency of first-cohort TCR clusters to co-occur in the roughly 130 validation repertoires emerged from a later analysis.

To note about this clone: Its cognate antigen is unknown.

Method: immunoSEQ multiplex PCR; TCRdb's copy keeps in-frame clones and lacks some. The sample carries about 240,000 clones, around nine tenths recorded once. From germline, CDR1 is MNHEY and CDR2 SMNVEV (reference sequence). The CDR3 is 17 amino acids. Losses at the gene ends were 4 bases for V and 5 bases for J; bases not matched to a gene: 8. The receptor was isolated from a man between 18 and 29 years old in good health and CMV-seronegative. This rearrangement joins TRBV27 to TRBJ2-2; 12 bases map to TRBD2. Sample: PBMCs. CDR3 coding DNA: TGTGCCAGCAGTTCACCCTGGACTAGCGGGGAGACCGGGGAGCTGTTTTTT. Residues: CASSSPWTSGETGELFF.